A selection of T cell receptor beta chains follows, all from one sample in a study of blood T cell repertoires in COVID-19. The assay was immunoSEQ multiplex PCR, and TCRdb's table has in-frame clones only and misses some. The sample gives approximately 85,000 clones, roughly 77% of which show up once; approximately 13% is in the top ten. Sequenced input: peripheral blood. All receptors come from a human donor in a cohort sampled during active COVID-19. Each CDR3 is given with its conserved first and last residue. The D gene is left open where the match is weak. Clone sizes are given selectively: once, few, many, or a class where the clone is expanded.

clone size: NA
J gene: TRBJ1-2
D gene: NA
V gene: TRBV15
CDR3 protein: CATSHPISASGYTF
CDR3 DNA: TGTGCCACCAGCCACCCTATATCGGCTAGTGGCTACACCTTC

clone size: NA
J gene: TRBJ1-1
D gene: NA
V gene: TRBV30
CDR3 protein: CAWSESGSEAFF
CDR3 DNA: TGTGCCTGGAGTGAATCCGGGAGTGAAGCTTTCTTT

clone size: NA
J gene: TRBJ2-1
D gene: NA
V gene: TRBV7-6
CDR3 protein: CASSAGPGGEQFF
CDR3 DNA: TGTGCCAGCAGCGCGGGTCCCGGGGGTGAGCAGTTCTTC

clone size: few
J gene: TRBJ1-6
D gene: NA
V gene: TRBV4-3
CDR3 protein: CASSQSGTHNSPLHF
CDR3 DNA: TGCGCCAGCAGCCAATCAGGAACTCATAATTCACCCCTCCACTTT

clone size: once
J gene: TRBJ2-3
D gene: TRBD1
V gene: TRBV28
CDR3 protein: CATQGVNTDTQYF
CDR3 DNA: TGTGCCACACAGGGGGTGAACACAGATACGCAGTATTTT

clone size: NA
J gene: TRBJ2-3
D gene: NA
V gene: TRBV5-1
CDR3 protein: CASSSRGARADTQYF
CDR3 DNA: TGCGCCAGCAGCTCTCGGGGGGCCCGGGCAGATACGCAGTATTTT

clone size: NA
J gene: TRBJ1-6
D gene: NA
V gene: TRBV12-3/TRBV12-4
CDR3 protein: CASSPFTNSPLHF
CDR3 DNA: TGTGCCAGCAGCCCATTCACAAATTCACCCCTCCACTTT

clone size: NA
J gene: TRBJ2-1
D gene: TRBD2
V gene: TRBV18
CDR3 protein: CASSQRGDIYNEQFF
CDR3 DNA: TGTGCCAGCTCACAACGGGGGGATATCTACAATGAGCAGTTCTTC

clone size: NA
J gene: TRBJ2-1
D gene: TRBD2
V gene: TRBV30
CDR3 protein: CAWSGLANEQFF
CDR3 DNA: TGTGCCTGGAGTGGACTAGCAAATGAGCAGTTCTTC

clone size: NA
J gene: TRBJ1-2
D gene: NA
V gene: TRBV7-9
CDR3 protein: CASSPTAGYDYGYTF
CDR3 DNA: TGTGCCAGCAGCCCGACGGCAGGGTACGACTATGGCTACACCTTC

clone size: NA
J gene: TRBJ1-1
D gene: NA
V gene: TRBV18
CDR3 protein: CASSLNKNTEAFF
CDR3 DNA: TGTGCCAGCTCACTTAATAAGAACACTGAAGCTTTCTTT

clone size: NA
J gene: TRBJ2-1
D gene: NA
V gene: TRBV7-2
CDR3 protein: CASSLLARFDEQFF
CDR3 DNA: TGTGCCAGCAGCTTACTAGCGCGCTTTGATGAGCAGTTCTTC

clone size: NA
J gene: TRBJ1-6
D gene: NA
V gene: TRBV12-3/TRBV12-4
CDR3 protein: CASSFVDNSPLHF
CDR3 DNA: TGTGCCAGCAGTTTCGTAGATAATTCACCCCTCCACTTT

clone size: NA
J gene: TRBJ2-7
D gene: TRBD2
V gene: TRBV7-8
CDR3 protein: CATTSGVYEQYF
CDR3 DNA: TGTGCTACGACTAGCGGGGTATACGAGCAGTACTTC

clone size: NA
J gene: TRBJ1-5
D gene: NA
V gene: TRBV27
CDR3 protein: CASARGGALLHQPQHF
CDR3 DNA: TGTGCCAGCGCCCGGGGGGGGGCCCTACTACATCAGCCCCAGCATTTT

clone size: NA
J gene: TRBJ1-5
D gene: NA
V gene: TRBV20-1
CDR3 protein: CSASQGGNQPQHF
CDR3 DNA: TGCAGTGCTAGTCAGGGTGGCAATCAGCCCCAGCATTTT

clone size: NA
J gene: TRBJ2-2
D gene: NA
V gene: TRBV7-9
CDR3 protein: CASSLVGGMTGELFF
CDR3 DNA: TGTGCCAGCAGCTTAGTAGGAGGGATGACCGGGGAGCTGTTTTTT

clone size: NA
J gene: TRBJ1-4
D gene: NA
V gene: TRBV2
CDR3 protein: CASRIGSTNEKLFF
CDR3 DNA: TGTGCCAGCAGAATCGGGTCAACTAATGAAAAACTGTTTTTT

clone size: NA
J gene: TRBJ1-5
D gene: TRBD1
V gene: TRBV7-8
CDR3 protein: CASSQGQGVGNQPQHF
CDR3 DNA: TGTGCCAGCAGCCAGGGACAGGGAGTTGGAAATCAGCCCCAGCATTTT

clone size: NA
J gene: TRBJ1-1
D gene: NA
V gene: TRBV6-6
CDR3 protein: CASSYGGGLPSF
CDR3 DNA: TGTGCCAGCAGTTATGGGGGGGGGCTCCCCTCCTTT

clone size: many
J gene: TRBJ2-1
D gene: TRBD2
V gene: TRBV6-1
CDR3 protein: CASSELAGGYNEQFF
CDR3 DNA: TGTGCCAGCAGTGAACTAGCGGGGGGCTACAATGAGCAGTTCTTC

clone size: NA
J gene: TRBJ2-5
D gene: TRBD1
V gene: TRBV5-1
CDR3 protein: CASSPGQNQETQYF
CDR3 DNA: TGCGCCAGCAGCCCGGGACAGAACCAAGAGACCCAGTACTTC

clone size: few
J gene: TRBJ1-1
D gene: TRBD1
V gene: TRBV7-2
CDR3 protein: CASRPGQGYTEAFF
CDR3 DNA: TGTGCCAGCAGACCGGGACAGGGGTACACTGAAGCTTTCTTT

clone size: NA
J gene: TRBJ1-6
D gene: NA
V gene: TRBV11-3
CDR3 protein: CASSFRGPNSPLHF
CDR3 DNA: TGTGCCAGCAGCTTCAGGGGACCTAATTCACCCCTCCACTTT

clone size: NA
J gene: TRBJ1-5
D gene: TRBD1
V gene: TRBV5-6
CDR3 protein: CASSIGAGGQPQHF
CDR3 DNA: TGTGCCAGCAGTATTGGGGCAGGGGGTCAGCCCCAGCATTTT

clone size: NA
J gene: TRBJ2-1
D gene: NA
V gene: TRBV4-1
CDR3 protein: CASSLRHGHEQFF
CDR3 DNA: TGCGCCAGCAGCCTCCGACATGGCCATGAGCAGTTCTTC

clone size: NA
J gene: TRBJ2-3
D gene: NA
V gene: TRBV6-4
CDR3 protein: CASSDRRGADTQYF
CDR3 DNA: TGTGCCAGCAGTGACCGACGGGGTGCAGATACGCAGTATTTT

clone size: NA
J gene: TRBJ2-1
D gene: NA
V gene: TRBV28
CDR3 protein: CASKRLSSYNEQFF
CDR3 DNA: TGTGCCAGCAAGCGGCTGAGCTCCTACAATGAGCAGTTCTTC

clone size: NA
J gene: TRBJ1-4
D gene: TRBD1
V gene: TRBV28
CDR3 protein: CASSPYRGSGEKLFF
CDR3 DNA: TGTGCCAGCAGCCCATACAGGGGCTCGGGTGAAAAACTGTTTTTT